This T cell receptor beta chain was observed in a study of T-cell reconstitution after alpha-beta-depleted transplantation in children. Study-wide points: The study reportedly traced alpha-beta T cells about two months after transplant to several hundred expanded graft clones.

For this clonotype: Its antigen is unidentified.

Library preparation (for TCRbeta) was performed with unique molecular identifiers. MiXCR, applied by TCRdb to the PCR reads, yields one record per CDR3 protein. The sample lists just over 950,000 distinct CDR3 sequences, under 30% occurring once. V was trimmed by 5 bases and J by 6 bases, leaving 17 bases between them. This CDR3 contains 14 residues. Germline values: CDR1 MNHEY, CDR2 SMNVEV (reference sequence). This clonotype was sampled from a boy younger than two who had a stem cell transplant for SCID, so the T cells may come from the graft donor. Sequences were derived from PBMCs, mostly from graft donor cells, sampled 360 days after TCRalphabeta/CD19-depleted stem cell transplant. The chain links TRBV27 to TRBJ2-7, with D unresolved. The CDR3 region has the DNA TGTGCCAGCAGTCCGCCGGATAGGGTGGGCGAGCAGTACTTC. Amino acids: CASSPPDRVGEQYF.